This paragraph reports one TCR beta chain. The sample is drawn from a study of cytomegalovirus exposure and HLA in healthy donors. Across the study: Early released data had tens of millions of unique TCRs, all coming from HLA-typed donors.

Primers: 60 Vbeta forward and 13 Jbeta reverse. This table comes from immunoSEQ multiplex PCR, and its TCRdb copy is limited to in-frame clones, with some not included. The sample consists of more than 100,000 clones, roughly 9% of them appearing once. This CDR3 region has 15 residues. Germline CDR1 is SNHLY and CDR2 is FYNNEI. Trimming took off 0 bases at V and 4 bases at J, with 12 bases between the two ends. The J gene is TRBJ1-1, the V gene TRBV2; possibly TRBD1 for D (6 bases). The sequenced material came from PBMCs. The clonotype was recovered from a woman aged 40 to 50 in good health and CMV-seropositive. The CDR3 DNA follows: TGTGCCAGCAGTGAAGCGAGTAGGGGGGGCACTGAAGCTTTCTTT. Its translation is CASSEASRGGTEAFF.